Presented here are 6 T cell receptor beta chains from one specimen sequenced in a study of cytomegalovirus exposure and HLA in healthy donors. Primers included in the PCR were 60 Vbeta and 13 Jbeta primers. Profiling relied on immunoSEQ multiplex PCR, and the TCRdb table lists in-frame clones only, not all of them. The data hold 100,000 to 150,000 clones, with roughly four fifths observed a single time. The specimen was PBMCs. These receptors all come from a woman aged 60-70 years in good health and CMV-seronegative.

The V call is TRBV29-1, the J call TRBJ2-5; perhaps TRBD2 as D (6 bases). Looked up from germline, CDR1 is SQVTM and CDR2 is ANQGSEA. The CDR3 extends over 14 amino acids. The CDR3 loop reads CNARLRAGTETQYF. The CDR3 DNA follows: TGCAACGCTCGCCTCCGGGCGGGGACAGAGACCCAGTACTTC.

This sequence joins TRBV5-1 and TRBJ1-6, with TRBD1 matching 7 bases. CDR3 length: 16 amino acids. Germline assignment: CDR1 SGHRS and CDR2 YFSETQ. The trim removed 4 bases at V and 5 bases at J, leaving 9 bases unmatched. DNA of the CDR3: TGCGCCAGCAGCAGAATTCCGGGACAGAATAATTCACCCCTCCACTTT. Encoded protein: CASSRIPGQNNSPLHF.

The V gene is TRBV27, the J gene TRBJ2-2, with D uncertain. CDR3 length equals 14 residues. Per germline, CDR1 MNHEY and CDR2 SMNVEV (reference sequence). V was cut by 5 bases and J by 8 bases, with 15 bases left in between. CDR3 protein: CASSPGANPGELFF. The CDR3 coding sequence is TGTGCCAGCAGTCCCGGAGCTAACCCGGGGGAGCTGTTTTTT.

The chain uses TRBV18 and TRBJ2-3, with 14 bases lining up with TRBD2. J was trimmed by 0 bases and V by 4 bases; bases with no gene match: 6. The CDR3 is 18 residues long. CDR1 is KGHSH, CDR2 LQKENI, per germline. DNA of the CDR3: TGTGCCAGCTCACGGACTAGCGGGGGGCTTTCTAGCACAGATACGCAGTATTTT. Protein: CASSRTSGGLSSTDTQYF.

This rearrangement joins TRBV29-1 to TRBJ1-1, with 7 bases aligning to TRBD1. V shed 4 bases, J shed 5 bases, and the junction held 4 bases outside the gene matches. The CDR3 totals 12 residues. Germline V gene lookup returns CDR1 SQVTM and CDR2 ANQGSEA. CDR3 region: CSVVTGLTEAFF. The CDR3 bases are TGCAGCGTTGTGACAGGGTTGACTGAAGCTTTCTTT.

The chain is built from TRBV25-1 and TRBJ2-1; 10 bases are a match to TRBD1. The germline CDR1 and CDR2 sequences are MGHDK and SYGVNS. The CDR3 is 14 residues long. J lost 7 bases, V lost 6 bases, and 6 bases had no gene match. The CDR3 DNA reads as TGTGCCAGCAGCTCTGACAGGGGGCGGAATGAGCAGTTCTTC. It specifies CASSSDRGRNEQFF.